A single sample is the source of the 21 T cell receptor beta chains below, sequenced in a study of control samples from healthy donors and cancer patients. Method: immunoSEQ multiplex PCR; TCRdb's copy keeps in-frame clones and lacks some. Found here are 78,000 or so clones, around four fifths of them singletons; the top ten hold approximately 16%. Sample: blood. Source of these receptors: a man in his fifties or sixties in good health.

The CDR3 loop is CASIIKQGALAGELFF. CDR3 nucleotide sequence: TGTGCCAGCATTATCAAACAGGGGGCGCTCGCCGGGGAGCTGTTTTTT. The chain links TRBV21-1 to TRBJ2-2; TRBD1, the table's D call, lacks a check against the DNA. TRBV21-1 is flagged as a pseudogene. The CDR3 runs to 16 residues.

This clone has only one observation. One end of the junction fails to match germline, which may point to a read error. Other DNA sequences in the same sample also yield this CDR3. This sequence joins TRBV28 and TRBJ2-3; no reliable D call. Germline CDR1 reads MDHEN; CDR2 reads SYDVKM. The CDR3 contains 13 residues. CDR3 in DNA: TGTGCCAGTAGTTCGTCTTTCACAGATACGCAGTATTTT. Translated, it gives CASSSSFTDTQYF.

The chain joins TRBV7-8 to TRBJ2-1; D is unclear. The CDR3 spans 13 residues. The V gene's germline CDR1 is SGHVS and CDR2 FQNEAQ. V was shortened by 5 bases and J by 1 base, with 6 bases between the two germline ends. Here the CDR3 DNA reads TGTGCCAGCAGCCTAGAATCCTACAATGAGCAGTTCTTC. Its translation: CASSLESYNEQFF.

The chain joins TRBV11-3 to TRBJ2-7; D is unclear. The germline gives CDR1 SGHNT, CDR2 YENEEA. V was pared by 0 bases and J by 0 bases, with 6 bases between. The CDR3 covers 14 residues. CDR3 loop: CASSLDLHSYEQYF. DNA for the CDR3: TGTGCCAGCAGCTTAGATCTACACTCCTACGAGCAGTACTTC.

The chain has TRBV2 and TRBJ2-2; no clear D gene. The CDR3 extends over 14 amino acids. Per the germline V gene, CDR1 is SNHLY and CDR2 is FYNNEI. Trimming removed 3 bases from V and 7 bases from J, with 12 bases in between. The CDR3 region has the DNA TGTGCCAGCAGTGAGACCGGTGGCGGCGGGGAGCTGTTTTTT. Its protein product is CASSETGGGGELFF.

The rearrangement links TRBV3-1 (or the pseudogene TRBV3-2) to TRBJ2-5; D possibly corresponds to TRBD2 (5 bases). CDR3 length: 14 residues. Germline V gene lookup returns CDR1 LGHDT and CDR2 YNNKEL (reference sequence). With 8 bases removed from V and 5 bases from J, the gap between germline ends came to 18 bases. As DNA, the CDR3 is TGTGCCAGCTCACCTTGGGAGCGGTCCGAGACCCAGTACTTC. It specifies CASSPWERSETQYF.

This rearrangement joins TRBV9 to TRBJ1-2, with D perhaps TRBD1 (5 bases). The CDR3 runs 16 residues. V dropped 4 bases and J dropped 2 bases, with 18 bases sitting between them. Germline-derived CDR1 and CDR2 are SGDLS and YYNGEE. CDR3 coding DNA: TGTGCCAGCAGCTCGCAAGTCGGGGCCGGAAACTATGGCTACACCTTC. Protein: CASSSQVGAGNYGYTF. Looking up the rest from reference TRBV9 and TRBJ1-2 gives the full variable domain: DSGVTQTPKHLITATGQRVTLRCSPRSGDLSVYWYQQSLDQGLQFLIQYYNGEERAKGNILERFSAQQFPDLHSELNLSSLELGDSALYFCASSSQVGAGNYGYTFGSGTRLTVV.

This clone was recorded only once. The chain uses TRBV4-2 and TRBJ1-1; D uncertain. With 3 bases removed from V and 0 bases from J, the gap between germline ends came to 11 bases. Germline V CDR1 and CDR2: LGHNA, YNFKEQ. There are 15 residues in the CDR3. The CDR3: CASSQQRDLNTEAFF. CDR3 sequence (DNA): TGTGCCAGCAGCCAGCAGAGAGACTTGAACACTGAAGCTTTCTTT.

The DNA of the CDR3 is TGTGCCAGCAGCACCCGAGGACAGGGGGACACTGAAGCTTTCTTT. Protein product: CASSTRGQGDTEAFF. The chain carries TRBV11-2 and TRBJ1-1, with TRBD1 matching over 10 bases. The germline CDR1 and CDR2 sequences are SGHAT and FQNNGV. Trimming took 5 bases from V and 3 from J; bases not matched to a gene: 6. The CDR3 is 15 residues long.

The chain uses TRBV5-5 and TRBJ1-1; 11 positions match TRBD1. This CDR3 region has 15 residues. Germline assignment: CDR1 SGHKS and CDR2 YYEKEE (reference sequence). V lost 2 bases and J lost 6; bases outside the gene matches: 6. CDR3 sequence reads: CASSLPGQGASEAFF. The DNA for the CDR3 is TGTGCCAGCAGCTTACCCGGACAGGGGGCTTCTGAAGCTTTCTTT.

The chain employs TRBV5-1 and TRBJ2-1; TRBD1 might be the D (6 bases). This CDR3 has 15 residues. Trimming removed 4 bases at V and 7 bases at J, with 18 bases between. Germline lookup yields CDR1 SGHRS and CDR2 YFSETQ. The chain's CDR3 is CASSLQGHLTNEQFF. CDR3 in DNA: TGCGCCAGCAGCCTACAGGGACATCTAACGAATGAGCAGTTCTTC.

The CDR3 sequence: CASSQASGDPAKNIQYF. As DNA, the CDR3 is TGCGCCAGCAGCCAGGCGTCAGGGGACCCTGCCAAAAACATTCAGTACTTC. V and J are TRBV4-3 and TRBJ2-4, with D possibly being TRBD1 (6 bases). Germline assignment: CDR1 LGHNA and CDR2 YSLEER. V was clipped by 3 bases and J by 1 base, with 16 bases between them. This CDR3 has 17 residues.

The V call is TRBV15, the J call TRBJ1-1, with D unresolved. The CDR3 extends over 14 amino acids. CDR1 and CDR2 from the germline V gene are LNHNV and YYDKDF (reference sequence). V was cut by 0 bases and J by 4 bases, with 9 bases left in between. CDR3 residues: CATSRDWAGTEAFF. The CDR3 DNA reads TGTGCCACCAGCAGAGATTGGGCGGGCACTGAAGCTTTCTTT.

This clone appeared a single time. V and J are TRBV27 and TRBJ2-2; D gene unclear. The V end lost 3 bases, the J end lost 10 bases, and 12 bases lay between the germline ends. Germline CDR1 and CDR2: MNHEY and SMNVEV (reference sequence). The length of the CDR3 is 13 residues. CDR3 nucleotide sequence: TGTGCCAGCAGTTTCCGTCCAGGCTCGGAGCTGTTTTTT. Translation: CASSFRPGSELFF.

The chain employs TRBV2 and TRBJ2-5; 9 bases fit TRBD2. This CDR3 contains 15 residues. The V gene end was trimmed by 1 base and the J gene end by 4 bases; junction bases not matched to a gene: 4. Germline V CDR1 and CDR2: SNHLY, FYNNEI. DNA of the CDR3: TGTGCCAGCAGTGAAGTCTTAGCGGGAGCAGAGACCCAGTACTTC. It yields the protein CASSEVLAGAETQYF.

The gene calls are TRBV20-1 and TRBJ1-3; a weak D match, TRBD1 (5 bases). The V gene lost 3 bases and the J gene lost 0 bases, with 9 bases spanning the gap. The CDR3 has 14 amino acids. Germline V gene data show CDR1 as DFQATT and CDR2 as SNEGSKA (reference sequence). The CDR3 region has the DNA TGCAGTGCTAGTGGGACTGGCTCTGGAAACACCATATATTTT. This gives the protein CSASGTGSGNTIYF.

The V call is TRBV3-1 (or the pseudogene TRBV3-2), the J call TRBJ1-2; 8 positions agree with TRBD1. The length of the CDR3 is 14 residues. The V gene end was trimmed by 4 bases and the J gene end by 4 bases; junction bases not matched to a gene: 5. Germline loops: CDR1 LGHDT, CDR2 YNNKEL (reference sequence). CDR3 nucleotide sequence: TGTGCCAGCAGCCCGGGACAGGCGGCCTATGGCTACACCTTC. It translates to CASSPGQAAYGYTF.

Remarks on this clone: Additional DNA sequences in this sample encode the identical CDR3. This chain joins TRBV5-1 and TRBJ2-1, with a tentative D call TRBD2 (6 bases). This CDR3 is built from 16 residues. Trimming took off 0 bases at V and 0 bases at J, with 10 bases between the two ends. Germline CDR1 and CDR2: SGHRS and YFSETQ. The CDR3 is CASSLVGTHSYNEQFF. The CDR3 bases are TGCGCCAGCAGCTTGGTGGGGACTCACTCCTACAATGAGCAGTTCTTC.

This clone occurred a few times. The chain links TRBV4-2 to TRBJ1-2, with a possible D match to TRBD1 (5 bases). CDR1 is LGHNA and CDR2 is YNFKEQ in the germline V gene. The CDR3 contains 15 residues. The ends were cut back, 3 bases at V and 2 bases at J, with 13 bases in the middle. Here the CDR3 DNA reads TGTGCCAGCAGCCAGGAGACAGATAACAACTATGGCTACACCTTC. Protein: CASSQETDNNYGYTF.

The V gene is TRBV7-9, the J gene TRBJ2-3; D not certain. The germline V gene has CDR1 SEHNR and CDR2 FQNEAQ (reference sequence). V was pared by 10 bases and J by 1 base, with 6 bases between. The CDR3 loop spans 11 amino acids. The CDR3 nucleotides read TGTGCCAACGAGGGCACAGATACGCAGTATTTT. Protein product: CANEGTDTQYF.

The chain uses TRBV2 and TRBJ1-5, with TRBD1 as a possible D gene (6 bases). The CDR3 consists of 15 residues. Between the trimmed V and J ends, which lost 6 bases and 7 bases, there was a span of 19 bases. Germline lookup yields CDR1 SNHLY and CDR2 FYNNEI. The CDR3 is CASRQQGSRNQPQHF. In nucleotides, the CDR3 is TGTGCCAGCAGGCAACAGGGTAGTCGGAACCAGCCCCAGCATTTT.